The rows below give T cell receptor beta chains drawn from one sample of a study of blood T cells in healthy people across ages. TCRdb reprocessed the 5' RACE reads via MiXCR and lists one record per CDR3 protein. Of around 710,000 distinct CDR3 sequences listed, roughly 45% are singletons. Source material: blood. Source of these receptors: a woman aged 55-70 years in good health. Both conserved end residues are part of each CDR3. The D gene is left open where the match is weak. A row's size may be missing; if present it is once, few, many or a size class.

J | size | V | D | DNA | CDR3
TRBJ2-3 | . | TRBV7-2 | . | TGTGCCAGCAGCCCAGGAGGGGGTCTGGATACGCAGTATTTT | CASSPGGGLDTQYF
TRBJ1-3 | . | TRBV7-2 | . | TGTGCCAGCAGCTTTTTCTCAGGGGTAACTGGAAACACCATATATTTT | CASSFFSGVTGNTIYF
TRBJ2-7 | . | TRBV5-1 | . | TGCGCCAGCAGCTTGGTGGGGTACAGCTCCTACGAGCAGTACTTC | CASSLVGYSSYEQYF
TRBJ2-3 | . | TRBV5-1 | TRBD2 | TGCGCCAGCAGCCTAGGTCCCGGGGAGGGTCTAAGCACAGATACGCAGTATTTT | CASSLGPGEGLSTDTQYF
TRBJ2-7 | few | TRBV5-1 | TRBD2 | TGCGCCAGCAGCTTGGGGGAGCGGGAGTCGGGTTACGAGCAGTACTTC | CASSLGERESGYEQYF
TRBJ2-5 | . | TRBV5-1 | TRBD2 | TGCGCCAGCAGCTTGGAAGGACTAGAGAGGACAGAGACCCAGTACTTC | CASSLEGLERTETQYF
TRBJ1-2 | few | TRBV20-1 | . | TGCAGTGCTAGAACCTCGCCGGACCCCTATGGCTACACCTTC | CSARTSPDPYGYTF
TRBJ2-7 | . | TRBV20-1 | . | TGCAGTGCTATCCAGGGTAGCTTCTACGAGCAGTACTTC | CSAIQGSFYEQYF
TRBJ2-1 | . | TRBV7-8 | . | TGTGCCAGCAGCCCTCTCGGGGGACAATACAATGAGCAGTTCTTC | CASSPLGGQYNEQFF
TRBJ1-2 | . | TRBV10-3 | TRBD1 | TGTGCCATCAGTGACTCAGGGGGCCACTATGGCTACACCTTC | CAISDSGGHYGYTF
TRBJ2-7 | few | TRBV28 | . | TGTGCCAGCAGTGGGGGCGGAAGCGGGACTCTCTACGAGCAGTACTTC | CASSGGGSGTLYEQYF
TRBJ2-7 | . | TRBV6-2/TRBV6-3 | . | TGTGCCAGCAGTTACACAACGCCTGACGAGCAGTACTTC | CASSYTTPDEQYF
TRBJ1-1 | few | TRBV20-1 | . | TGCAGTGCCCGTCCGGAGGGGAACACTGAAGCTTTCTTT | CSARPEGNTEAFF
TRBJ2-5 | . | TRBV20-1 | . | TGCAGTGCAAGTGGGGGACTTAGCTCCTACAATGAGCAGTACTTC | CSASGGLSSYNEQYF
TRBJ1-6 | . | TRBV11-1 | . | TGTGCCAGCAGCTCCCGACGGAATTCACCCCTCCACTTT | CASSSRRNSPLHF
TRBJ2-3 | . | TRBV25-1 | . | TGTGCCAGCAGTGAACCCCAGACGTTAATTTTGGGGAGCACAGATACGCAGTATTTT | CASSEPQTLILGSTDTQYF
TRBJ2-7 | . | TRBV3-1 | TRBD1 | TGTGCCAGCAGCCAAGATATAGGGGGCGGCGAGCAGTACTTC | CASSQDIGGGEQYF
TRBJ2-2 | . | TRBV6-4 | TRBD2 | TGTGCCAGCAGTGACTCCGGCGGGAGTGGGGACGGGGAGCTGTTTTTT | CASSDSGGSGDGELFF
TRBJ2-7 | . | TRBV14 | . | TGTGCCAGCTACCTCCTGACACAGGTCCGAGACGAGCAGTACTTC | CASYLLTQVRDEQYF
TRBJ1-1 | . | TRBV6-1 | . | TGTGCCAGCAGCCAAGGGAGGCAGACGAACACTGAAGCTTTCTTT | CASSQGRQTNTEAFF
TRBJ1-6 | few | TRBV7-2 | . | TGTGCCAGCACCCGCGCGGGCAGAGCTAATTCACCCCTCCACTTT | CASTRAGRANSPLHF
TRBJ2-7 | . | TRBV18 | TRBD1 | TGTGCCAGCTCCCCACCCCGGACAGGGGACGAGCAGTACTTC | CASSPPRTGDEQYF
TRBJ2-6 | few | TRBV9 | . | TGTGCCAGCAGCGTAGGAGGGGGAGGGAGCTCTGGGGCCAACGTCCTGACTTTC | CASSVGGGGSSGANVLTF
TRBJ2-6 | . | TRBV9 | . | TGTGCCAGCAGCGTAGGAGGGGTATCGTTCTCTGGGGCCAACGTCCTGACTTTC | CASSVGGVSFSGANVLTF
TRBJ2-3 | . | TRBV29-1 | . | TGCAGCGTTAAAGGGGCTGATGGCCTAAGAAATACGCAGTATTTT | CSVKGADGLRNTQYF
TRBJ1-2 | . | TRBV2 | TRBD1 | TGTGCCAGCATTAGCGGGACAGGGGGGAGCGGTAACTATGGCTACACCTTC | CASISGTGGSGNYGYTF
TRBJ2-7 | . | TRBV9 | TRBD1 | TGTGCCAGCAGCGTACAGGGGACAGGTCCCTACGAGCAGTACTTC | CASSVQGTGPYEQYF